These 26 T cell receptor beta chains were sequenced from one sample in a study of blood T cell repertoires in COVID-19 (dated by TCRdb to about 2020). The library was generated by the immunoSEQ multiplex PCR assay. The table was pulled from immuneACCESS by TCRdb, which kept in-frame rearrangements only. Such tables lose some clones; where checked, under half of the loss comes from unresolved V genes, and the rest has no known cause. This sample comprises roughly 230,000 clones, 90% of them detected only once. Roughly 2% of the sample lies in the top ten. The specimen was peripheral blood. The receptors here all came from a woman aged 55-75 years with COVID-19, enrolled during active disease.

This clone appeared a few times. The CDR3 protein is CAPLWSRGNTIYF. CDR3 nucleotide sequence: TGTGCCCCCCTTTGGAGCAGAGGAAACACCATATATTTT. The rearrangement uses TRBV24-1 and TRBJ1-3; D gene unclear. The V and J ends lost 12 bases and 4 bases respectively, with 15 bases between them. This CDR3 region has 13 residues. In germline, CDR1 is KGHDR, CDR2 SFDVKD.

The CDR3 DNA is TGTGCCACCCACCGGTCCCTCCCCGGAGAGACCCAGTACTTC. It translates to CATHRSLPGETQYF. The V and J genes are TRBV7-9 and TRBJ2-5; no clear D. This CDR3 is 14 amino acids long. CDR1 and CDR2 from the germline V gene are SEHNR and FQNEAQ (reference sequence). Deletions cut 10 bases from V and 4 bases from J, with 19 bases between.

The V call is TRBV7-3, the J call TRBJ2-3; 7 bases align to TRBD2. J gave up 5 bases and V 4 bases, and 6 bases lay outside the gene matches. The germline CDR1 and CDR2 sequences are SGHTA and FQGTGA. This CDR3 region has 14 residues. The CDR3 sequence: CASSSRQRGDTQYF. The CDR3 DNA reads TGTGCCAGCAGCTCTCGACAGCGGGGAGATACGCAGTATTTT. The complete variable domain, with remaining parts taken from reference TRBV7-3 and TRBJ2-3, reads GAGVSQTPSNKVTEKGKYVELRCDPISGHTALYWYRQSLGQGPEFLIYFQGTGAADDSGLPNDRFFAVRPEGSVSTLKIQRTERGDSAVYLCASSSRQRGDTQYFGPGTRLTVL.

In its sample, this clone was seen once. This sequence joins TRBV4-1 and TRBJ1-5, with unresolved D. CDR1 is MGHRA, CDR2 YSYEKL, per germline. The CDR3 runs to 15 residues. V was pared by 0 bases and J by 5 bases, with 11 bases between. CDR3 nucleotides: TGCGCCAGCAGCCAAGACGCCACTGGTTATCAGCCCCAGCATTTT. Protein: CASSQDATGYQPQHF.

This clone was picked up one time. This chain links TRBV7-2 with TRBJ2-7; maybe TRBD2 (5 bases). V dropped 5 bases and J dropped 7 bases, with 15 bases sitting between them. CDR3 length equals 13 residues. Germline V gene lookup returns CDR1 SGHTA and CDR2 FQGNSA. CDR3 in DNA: TGTGCCAGCAGCCGACAATACCCGGGGGAGCAGTACTTC. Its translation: CASSRQYPGEQYF.

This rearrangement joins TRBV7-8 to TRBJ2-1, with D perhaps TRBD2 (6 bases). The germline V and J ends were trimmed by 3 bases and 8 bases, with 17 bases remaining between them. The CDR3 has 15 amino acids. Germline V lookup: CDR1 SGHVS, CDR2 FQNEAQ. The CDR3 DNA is TGTGCCAGCAGCTTGGAGGGCGAAGGCTGGGATGAGCAGTTCTTC. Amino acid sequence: CASSLEGEGWDEQFF.

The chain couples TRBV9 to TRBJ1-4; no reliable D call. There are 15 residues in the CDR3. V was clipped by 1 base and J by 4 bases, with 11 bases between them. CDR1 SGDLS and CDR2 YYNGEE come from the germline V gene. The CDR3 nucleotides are TGTGCCAGCAGCGTAACCCCGGGATATAATGAAAAACTGTTTTTT. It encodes CASSVTPGYNEKLFF.

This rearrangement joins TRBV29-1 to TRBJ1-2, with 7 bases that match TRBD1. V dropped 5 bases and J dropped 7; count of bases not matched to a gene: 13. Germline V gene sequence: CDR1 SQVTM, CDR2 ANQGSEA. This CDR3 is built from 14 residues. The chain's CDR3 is CSVIYQTGFSGYTF. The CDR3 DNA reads TGCAGCGTTATCTATCAGACAGGGTTCTCTGGCTACACCTTC.

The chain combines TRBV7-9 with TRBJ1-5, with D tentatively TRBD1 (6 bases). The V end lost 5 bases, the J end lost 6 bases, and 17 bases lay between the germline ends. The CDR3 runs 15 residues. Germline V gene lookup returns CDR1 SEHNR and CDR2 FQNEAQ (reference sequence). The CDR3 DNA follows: TGTGCCAGCAGCCCGGGAGGGGGGGTAATTCAGCCCCAGCATTTT. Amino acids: CASSPGGGVIQPQHF.

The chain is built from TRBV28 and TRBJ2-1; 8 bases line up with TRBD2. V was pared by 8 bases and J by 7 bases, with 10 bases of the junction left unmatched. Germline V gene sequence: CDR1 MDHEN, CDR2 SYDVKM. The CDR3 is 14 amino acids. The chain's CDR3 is CASVRGGRRNEQFF. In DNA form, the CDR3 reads TGTGCCAGCGTTCGCGGGGGGCGCAGGAATGAGCAGTTCTTC.

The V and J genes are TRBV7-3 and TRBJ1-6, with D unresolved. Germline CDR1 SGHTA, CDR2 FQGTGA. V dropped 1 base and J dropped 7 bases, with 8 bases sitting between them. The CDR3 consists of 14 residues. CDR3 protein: CASSLRAKNSPLHF. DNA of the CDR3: TGTGCCAGCAGCTTAAGGGCGAAGAATTCACCCCTCCACTTT.

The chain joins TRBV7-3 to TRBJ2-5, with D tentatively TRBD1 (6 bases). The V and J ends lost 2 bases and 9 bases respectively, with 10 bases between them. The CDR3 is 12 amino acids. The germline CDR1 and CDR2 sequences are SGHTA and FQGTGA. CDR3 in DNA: TGTGCCAGCAGCTTAGGCCCAGGGGCCCAGTACTTC. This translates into CASSLGPGAQYF.

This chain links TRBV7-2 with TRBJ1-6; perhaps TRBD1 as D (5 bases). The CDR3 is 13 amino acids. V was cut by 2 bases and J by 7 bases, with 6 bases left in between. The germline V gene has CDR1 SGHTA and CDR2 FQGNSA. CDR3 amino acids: CASSLQGNSPLHF. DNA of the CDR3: TGTGCCAGCAGCTTACAGGGCAATTCACCCCTCCACTTT.

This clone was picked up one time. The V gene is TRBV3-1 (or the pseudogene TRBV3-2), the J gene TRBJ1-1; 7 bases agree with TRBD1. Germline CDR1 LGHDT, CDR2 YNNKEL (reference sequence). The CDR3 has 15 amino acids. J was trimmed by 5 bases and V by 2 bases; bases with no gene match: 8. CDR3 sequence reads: CASSQPQGKVTEAFF. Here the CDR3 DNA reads TGTGCCAGCAGCCAACCACAGGGGAAGGTTACTGAAGCTTTCTTT.

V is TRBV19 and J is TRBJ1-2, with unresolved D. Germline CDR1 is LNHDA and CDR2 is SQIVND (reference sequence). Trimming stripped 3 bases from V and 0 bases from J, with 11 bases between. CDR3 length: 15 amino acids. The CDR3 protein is CASSMYSPSNYGYTF. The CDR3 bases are TGTGCCAGTAGTATGTACAGCCCTTCTAACTATGGCTACACCTTC.

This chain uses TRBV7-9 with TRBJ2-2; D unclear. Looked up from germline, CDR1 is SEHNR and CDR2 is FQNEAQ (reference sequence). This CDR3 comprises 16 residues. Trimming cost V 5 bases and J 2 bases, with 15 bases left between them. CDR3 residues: CASSTRRRINTGELFF. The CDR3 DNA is TGTGCCAGCAGCACTCGCCGGCGGATTAACACCGGGGAGCTGTTTTTT.

CDR3: CASSYLNRGQQETQYF. The CDR3 region has the DNA TGTGCCAGCAGTTACCTAAACAGGGGCCAGCAAGAGACCCAGTACTTC. V gene TRBV6-5 combines with J gene TRBJ2-5, with 7 bases fitting TRBD1. There are 16 residues in the CDR3. The V and J ends lost 2 bases and 2 bases, in that order; junction bases with no gene match: 8. Germline V gives CDR1 MNHEY, CDR2 SVGAGI.

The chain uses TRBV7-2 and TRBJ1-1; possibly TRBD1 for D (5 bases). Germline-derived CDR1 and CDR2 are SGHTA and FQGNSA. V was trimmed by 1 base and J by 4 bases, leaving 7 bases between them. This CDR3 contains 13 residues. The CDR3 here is CASSLVTGTEAFF. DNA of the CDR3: TGTGCCAGCAGCTTAGTCACAGGCACTGAAGCTTTCTTT.

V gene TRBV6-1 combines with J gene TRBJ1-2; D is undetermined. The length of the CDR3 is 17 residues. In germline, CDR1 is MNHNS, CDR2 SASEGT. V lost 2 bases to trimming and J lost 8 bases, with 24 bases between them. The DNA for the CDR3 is TGTGCCAGCAGTGAAATGGCGCAGGTAATGAGTTTTGTGGGCTACACCTTC. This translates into CASSEMAQVMSFVGYTF.

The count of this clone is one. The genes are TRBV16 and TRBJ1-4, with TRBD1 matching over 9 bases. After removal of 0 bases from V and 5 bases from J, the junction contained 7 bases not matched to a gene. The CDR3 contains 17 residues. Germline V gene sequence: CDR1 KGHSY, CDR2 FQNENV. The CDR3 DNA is TGTGCCAGCAGCCAATCGCTGGGACAGGGAGTAAATGAAAAACTGTTTTTT. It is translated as CASSQSLGQGVNEKLFF. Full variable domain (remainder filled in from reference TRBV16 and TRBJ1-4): GEEVAQTPKHLVRGEGQKAKLYCAPIKGHSYVFWYQQVLKNEFKFLISFQNENVFDETGMPKERFSAKCLPNSPCSLEIQATKLEDSAVYFCASSQSLGQGVNEKLFFGSGTQLSVL.

Written as DNA, the CDR3 is TGTGCCAGCAGCCAAGATTTAGTAGCGCGCACCGGGGAGCTGTTTTTT. It translates to CASSQDLVARTGELFF. The chain recombines TRBV4-2 with TRBJ2-2, with D possibly being TRBD2 (5 bases). The CDR3 is 16 residues long. V lost 0 bases and J lost 4, with 12 bases in between. Germline loops: CDR1 LGHNA, CDR2 YNFKEQ.

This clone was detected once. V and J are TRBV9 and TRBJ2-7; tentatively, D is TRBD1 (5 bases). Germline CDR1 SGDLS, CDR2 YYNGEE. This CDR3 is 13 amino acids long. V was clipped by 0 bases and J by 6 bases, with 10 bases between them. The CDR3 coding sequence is TGTGCCAGCAGCGTAGAGTTAAGGGGCGAGCAGTACTTC. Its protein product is CASSVELRGEQYF.

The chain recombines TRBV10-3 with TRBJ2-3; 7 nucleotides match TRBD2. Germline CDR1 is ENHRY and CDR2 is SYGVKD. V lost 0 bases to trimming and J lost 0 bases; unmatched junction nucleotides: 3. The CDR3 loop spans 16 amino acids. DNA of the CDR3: TGTGCCATCAGTGAGTCAGAAGCGGGGAGCACAGATACGCAGTATTTT. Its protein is CAISESEAGSTDTQYF.

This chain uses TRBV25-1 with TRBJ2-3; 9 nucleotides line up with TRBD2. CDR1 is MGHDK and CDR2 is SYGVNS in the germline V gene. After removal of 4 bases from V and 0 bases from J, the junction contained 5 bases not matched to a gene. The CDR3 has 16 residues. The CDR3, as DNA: TGTGCCAGCAGTGCCGGACTAGCGCTCAGCACAGATACGCAGTATTTT. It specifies CASSAGLALSTDTQYF.

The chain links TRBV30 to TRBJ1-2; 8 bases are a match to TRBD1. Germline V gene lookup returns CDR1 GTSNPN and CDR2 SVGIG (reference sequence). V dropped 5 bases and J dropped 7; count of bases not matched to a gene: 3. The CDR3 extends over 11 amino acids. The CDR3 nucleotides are TGTGCCTGGTCGACAGGGGTTGGCTACACCTTC. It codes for CAWSTGVGYTF.

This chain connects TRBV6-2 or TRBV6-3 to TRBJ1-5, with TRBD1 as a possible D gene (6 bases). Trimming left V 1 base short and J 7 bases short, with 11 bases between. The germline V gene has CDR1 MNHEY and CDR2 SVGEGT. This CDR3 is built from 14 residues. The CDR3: CASSYLGGGQPQHF. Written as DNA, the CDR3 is TGTGCCAGCAGTTACTTAGGGGGGGGCCAGCCCCAGCATTTT.